This T cell receptor (beta chain) was captured by sequencing in a study of human T cells and chemical hapten exposure. One entry per CDR3 protein, called by TCRdb with MiXCR from the RACE reads. Of over 70,000 distinct CDR3 sequences detected, 11% appear once; the ten largest clones hold roughly 1.5%. Germline V gene data show CDR1 as MDHEN and CDR2 as SYDVKM. The CDR3 consists of 12 residues. The V end was cut by 6 bases, the J end by 6 bases, with 11 bases between. The time point is: patch test 2, 6 weeks after DPC sensitization. Treatment defined: therapeutic diphenylcyclopropenone sensitization with weekly scalp DPC. This clonotype occurred a few times.

This sample comprised whole blood, obtained in connection with sensitization to the hapten diphenylcyclopropenone (DPC). The rearrangement joins TRBV28 to TRBJ1-2, with D perhaps matching TRBD1 (6 bases). The TCR was taken from a man between 18 and 35 years old with alopecia areata. Some clones in this sample may be carry-over from other donors' samples. This CDR3 is CASRAGANGYTF. The CDR3 DNA is TGTGCCAGCAGAGCAGGGGCAAATGGCTACACCTTC.